The clone carrying this T cell receptor beta chain was observed once. Antigen unknown. RNA transcripts provided the source from which TCR beta CDR3 regions were amplified. With the HTBI primer set, the TCR CDR3 went through a first round of RT-PCR. TCRdb recomputed calls from the multiplex PCR reads with MiXCR, one row per CDR3 protein. This sample has over 500,000 distinct CDR3 sequences, with 46% found just once. The CDR3 is 13 amino acids. CDR1 is SQVTM and CDR2 is ANQGSEA in the germline V gene. The V gene end was trimmed by 6 bases and the J gene end by 2 bases; junction bases not matched to a gene: 5. The entry originates in a study of T cells in Graves' hyperthyroidism and ophthalmopathy. General study findings and limits: Blood samples included most of the expanded thyroid clonotypes exceeding 0.001. A model using 13 V-J features told ophthalmopathy apart from stable hyperthyroidism.

The TCR was taken from an adult woman with Graves' disease, either hyperthyroidism or ophthalmopathy (not recorded which). The chain recombines TRBV29-1 with TRBJ2-7, with 9 bases that match TRBD2. Sample: peripheral blood or thyroid tissue (not recorded which). This chain's CDR3 is CSVESGRPYEQYF. CDR3 coding DNA: TGCAGCGTGGAGAGCGGGAGGCCCTACGAGCAGTACTTC.